The rows below give T cell receptor beta chains drawn from one sample of a study of blood T cell repertoires in COVID-19. Sequencing was performed with immunoSEQ multiplex PCR; in TCRdb, only in-frame clones are kept and a portion is missing. The sample carries roughly 280,000 clones, approximately 91% recorded once. The specimen was peripheral blood. These receptors all come from a woman in her thirties with COVID-19, enrolled during active disease. Each CDR3 is given with its conserved first and last residue. The D gene is left open where the match is weak. Clone size is stated in some rows and not others, as once, few, many or a class when expanded.

V	size	D	length	J	DNA	CDR3
TRBV4-1	-	-	16	TRBJ2-7	TGCGCCAGCAGCCATTTCCAGCGCCTCGGGTCCTACGAGCAGTACTTC	CASSHFQRLGSYEQYF
TRBV7-2	-	-	14	TRBJ2-7	TGTGCCAGCAGCCAACCAGGACAGTTCCACGAGCAGTACTTC	CASSQPGQFHEQYF
TRBV28	-	TRBD1	13	TRBJ1-2	TGTGCCAGCAGTTTAGGGACAGCCCATGGCTACACCTTC	CASSLGTAHGYTF
TRBV6-5	once	TRBD1	15	TRBJ1-3	TGTGCCAGCAGTTCTGAGGGCAGGGGGAGAAACACCATATATTTT	CASSSEGRGRNTIYF
TRBV7-9	-	TRBD1	12	TRBJ2-1	TGTGCCAGCACTGACAGGGCGAATGAGCAGTTCTTC	CASTDRANEQFF
TRBV6-2/TRBV6-3	-	-	13	TRBJ2-4	TGTGCCAGCAGTTACTCGAGGGCGGGTATTCAGTACTTC	CASSYSRAGIQYF
TRBV5-1	once	-	14	TRBJ2-3	TGCGCCAGCAGCTTGAGGTGGGAGTCAGATACGCAGTATTTT	CASSLRWESDTQYF
TRBV6-6	-	-	12	TRBJ1-5	TGTGCCAGCAGTCGACAGGATCAGCCCCAGCATTTT	CASSRQDQPQHF
TRBV5-1	few	TRBD1	16	TRBJ1-1	TGCGCCAGCAGCTTGGCCCAGGGGGCGATAAGCACTGAAGCTTTCTTT	CASSLAQGAISTEAFF
TRBV7-9	once	TRBD1	18	TRBJ2-3	TGTGCCAGCAGCTTCCAACACCTTACAGGGGGCGCAACAGATACGCAGTATTTT	CASSFQHLTGGATDTQYF